A selection of T cell receptor beta chains follows, all from one sample in a study of cytomegalovirus exposure and HLA in healthy donors. The protocol was immunoSEQ multiplex PCR, while the TCRdb copy is restricted to in-frame clones and leaves out a portion. The sample lists roughly 180,000 clones, around 82% occurring once. The specimen was PBMCs. The receptors derive from a man aged 30 to 39 in good health and CMV-seronegative. Each CDR3 is given with its conserved first and last residue. A D gene is named only where the DNA matches it firmly. The size of a clone is reported for some rows only, either as once, few or many, or as a class for expanded clones.

13	NA	NA	TRBJ1-2	TRBV6-5	TGTGCCAGCAGTTACGCGGGGAGGAATGGCTACACCTTC	CASSYAGRNGYTF
14	NA	NA	TRBJ2-7	TRBV6-5	TGTGCCAGCAGTTACGGCGCGGAGGGTTACGAGCAGTACTTC	CASSYGAEGYEQYF
14	TRBD2	NA	TRBJ2-7	TRBV28	TGTGCCAGCAGTTGGGACTATGGGGCCTACGAGCAGTACTTC	CASSWDYGAYEQYF
17	NA	NA	TRBJ1-3	TRBV10-1	TGCGCCAGCAGTGAAACAAGGGGGACGCCGCGTGGAAACACCATATATTTT	CASSETRGTPRGNTIYF
14	NA	once	TRBJ1-5	TRBV7-2	TGTGCCAGCAGCCAAACCCCCTCGGGACAGCCCCAGCATTTT	CASSQTPSGQPQHF
14	NA	few	TRBJ1-1	TRBV5-6	TGTGCCAGCAGCTCGGGAATTCGGTCCACTGAAGCTTTCTTT	CASSSGIRSTEAFF
16	TRBD2	NA	TRBJ2-3	TRBV5-1	TGCGCCAGCAGCTTGGATCAGCGGGGGAGCACAGATACGCAGTATTTT	CASSLDQRGSTDTQYF
14	NA	NA	TRBJ1-1	TRBV5-6	TGTGCCAGCAGCTTGGTCTACGGGAACACTGAAGCTTTCTTT	CASSLVYGNTEAFF
17	TRBD1	NA	TRBJ2-2	TRBV7-9	TGTGCCAGCAGCTCTCCTGCCACCGGGACAGCCACCGGGGAGCTGTTTTTT	CASSSPATGTATGELFF
14	NA	NA	TRBJ1-2	TRBV18	TGTGCCAGCACCCCATTCGGTACTAATGATGGCTACACCTTC	CASTPFGTNDGYTF
14	NA	once	TRBJ2-7	TRBV7-2	TGTGCCAGCAGCTTAGCGCCGACAGGCTACGAGCAGTACTTC	CASSLAPTGYEQYF
14	NA	NA	TRBJ2-3	TRBV5-1	TGCGCCAGCAGCTTGGATCAGGGGACAGATACGCAGTATTTT	CASSLDQGTDTQYF
16	TRBD2	NA	TRBJ2-5	TRBV7-7	TGTGCCAGCAGCTTAGTTGAGCGGGAGGGCCGAGAGACCCAGTACTTC	CASSLVEREGRETQYF
16	TRBD2	NA	TRBJ2-1	TRBV6-1	TGTGCCAGCAGTGCGGGTAGCGGGGGCTCCTACAATGAGCAGTTCTTC	CASSAGSGGSYNEQFF
16	TRBD1	NA	TRBJ2-5	TRBV5-4	TGTGCCAGCAGCTTGCTGGCCGGGACAGGGGGAGAGACCCAGTACTTC	CASSLLAGTGGETQYF
11	TRBD1	NA	TRBJ2-7	TRBV20-1	TGCAGTGCCCAGACAGGGCACGAGCAGTACTTC	CSAQTGHEQYF
13	NA	NA	TRBJ2-1	TRBV4-1	TGCGCCAGCAGCCGCAGGGATGGGGATGAGCAGTTCTTC	CASSRRDGDEQFF
14	NA	NA	TRBJ2-3	TRBV12-5	TGTGCTAGTGGTCTGGGACAACCCACAGATACGCAGTATTTT	CASGLGQPTDTQYF
15	TRBD2	NA	TRBJ2-1	TRBV9	TGTGCCAGCAGCTCTAGCGGGGGGTCCTACAATGAGCAGTTCTTC	CASSSSGGSYNEQFF
13	NA	NA	TRBJ2-1	TRBV5-1	TGCGCCAGCGCGATCGGACAGAACAATGAGCAGTTCTTC	CASAIGQNNEQFF
16	NA	NA	TRBJ2-7	TRBV10-1	TGCGCCAGCAGTGAGTCAGTTGGAGGTAGCTCCTACGAGCAGTACTTC	CASSESVGGSSYEQYF
16	TRBD2	NA	TRBJ2-1	TRBV4-2	TGTGCCAGCAGCCAAGCTGGAACTAGCGGACACAATGAGCAGTTCTTC	CASSQAGTSGHNEQFF
20	NA	NA	TRBJ1-5	TRBV4-2	TGTGCCAGCAGCCAAGAGGTCCCACAGCTCCAGGGGTATAGCAATCAGCCCCAGCATTTT	CASSQEVPQLQGYSNQPQHF
16	TRBD2	NA	TRBJ2-1	TRBV7-6	TGTGCCAGCAGCTTAGCTACTAGCGGGGGGGCGAATGAGCAGTTCTTC	CASSLATSGGANEQFF
15	NA	NA	TRBJ1-2	TRBV19	TGTGCCAGTAGTCCAAGACAGATTTTCCTCTATGGCTACACCTTC	CASSPRQIFLYGYTF
12	NA	NA	TRBJ1-2	TRBV25-1	TGTGCCAGCAGTGTGGGCAGGGTTGTTTTCACCTTC	CASSVGRVVFTF
17	TRBD2	NA	TRBJ2-1	TRBV7-6	TGTGCCAGCACCCACCCCGCGGGGACTAGCTCCTACAATGAGCAGTTCTTC	CASTHPAGTSSYNEQFF
13	TRBD2	NA	TRBJ2-5	TRBV2	TGTGCCAGCAGGATCGGGGGGGGAGAGACCCAGTACTTC	CASRIGGGETQYF